This T cell receptor beta chain came from a study of OX40 agonist ivuxolimab in advanced cancers. The germline V gene encodes CDR1 MDHEN and CDR2 SYDVKM. The CDR3 is 13 residues long. The V and J ends lost 5 bases and 0 bases respectively, with 2 bases between them. Assay: immunoSEQ multiplex PCR; the TCRdb copy retains only in-frame clones and omits some. The sample has 53,000 or so clones, roughly 86% seen once. Study-wide findings and caveats: Clonal expansion among partial responders at 0.1-3.0 mg/kg ranked near the lowest.

A single count supports this clone. Its antigen is as yet unknown. Distinct nucleotide sequences in the sample also encode this CDR3. The material was CD4+ or CD8+ T cells sorted from blood, obtained in a trial of the OX40 agonist ivuxolimab. The sequence derives from an adult with an advanced solid tumor such as melanoma, head and neck, liver or kidney cancer. The V call is TRBV28, the J call TRBJ2-6; unclear D gene. The CDR3 sequence: CASSPSGANVLTF. The CDR3 DNA is TGTGCCAGCAGTCCCTCTGGGGCCAACGTCCTGACTTTC.